Presented here are 3 T cell receptor beta chains from one specimen sequenced in a study of T-cell reconstitution after alpha-beta-depleted transplantation in children. Unique molecular identifiers were used to barcode this TCRbeta library. TCRdb re-derived calls from the PCR reads in MiXCR, one entry per CDR3 protein. The sample has approximately 400,000 distinct CDR3 sequences, around 15% seen once. The specimen was PBMCs, mostly from graft donor cells, collected 360 days after TCRalphabeta/CD19-depleted stem cell transplant. All receptors come from a boy under three years old who had a stem cell transplant for Wiskott-Aldrich syndrome, so the T cells may come from the graft donor.

This clonotype was detected many times. The V call is TRBV15, the J call TRBJ1-5, with D perhaps matching TRBD1 (5 bases). This CDR3 has 16 amino acids. Germline V lookup: CDR1 LNHNV, CDR2 YYDKDF (reference sequence). The V end was cut by 3 bases, the J end by 2 bases, with 14 bases between. The DNA for the CDR3 is TGTGCCACCAGCAGTGTTTGGGGGGTCGGCAATCAGCCCCAGCATTTT. Translation gives CATSSVWGVGNQPQHF.

The table lists this clonotype with a few counts. The rearrangement uses TRBV29-1 and TRBJ2-4; D unclear. This CDR3 region has 11 residues. V lost 5 bases to trimming and J lost 10 bases, with 12 bases between them. Germline assignment: CDR1 SQVTM and CDR2 ANQGSEA. The CDR3, as DNA: TGCAGCGTTCTCCTCGGGCCAATTCAGTACTTC. Protein product: CSVLLGPIQYF. Variable domain in full (rest from reference TRBV29-1 and TRBJ2-4): SAVISQKPSRDICQRGTSLTIQCQVDSQVTMMFWYRQQPGQSLTLIATANQGSEATYESGFVIDKFPISRPNLTFSTLTVSNMSPEDSSIYLCSVLLGPIQYFGAGTRLSVL.

This clonotype appeared a few times. The CDR3 sequence: CASSPFLRLSYEQYF. CDR3 DNA sequence: TGTGCCAGCAGCCCTTTCTTGCGTCTCTCCTACGAGCAGTACTTC. J is TRBJ2-7 and V is TRBV12-3 or TRBV12-4; D is unresolved. The CDR3 sequence is 15 residues long. Trimming left V 6 bases short and J 0 bases short, with 15 bases between.